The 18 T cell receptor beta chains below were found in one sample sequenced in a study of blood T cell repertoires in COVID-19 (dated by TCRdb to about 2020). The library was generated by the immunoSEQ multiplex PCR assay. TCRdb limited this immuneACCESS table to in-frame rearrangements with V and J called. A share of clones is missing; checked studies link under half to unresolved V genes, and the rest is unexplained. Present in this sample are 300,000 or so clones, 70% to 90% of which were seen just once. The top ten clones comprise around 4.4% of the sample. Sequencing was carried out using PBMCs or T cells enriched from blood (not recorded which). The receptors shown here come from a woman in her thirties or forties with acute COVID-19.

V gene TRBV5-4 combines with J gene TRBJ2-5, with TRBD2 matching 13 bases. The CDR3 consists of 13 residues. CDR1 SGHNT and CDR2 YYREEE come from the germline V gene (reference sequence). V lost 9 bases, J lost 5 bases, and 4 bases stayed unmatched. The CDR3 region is CATGLAGEETQYF. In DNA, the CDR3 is TGTGCCACCGGACTAGCGGGGGAGGAGACCCAGTACTTC.

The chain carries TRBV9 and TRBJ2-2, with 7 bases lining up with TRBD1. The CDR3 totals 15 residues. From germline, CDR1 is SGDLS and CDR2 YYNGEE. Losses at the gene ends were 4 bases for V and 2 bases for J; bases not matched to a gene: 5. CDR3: CASSPRGGNTGELFF. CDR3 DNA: TGTGCCAGCAGCCCCCGAGGGGGCAACACCGGGGAGCTGTTTTTT. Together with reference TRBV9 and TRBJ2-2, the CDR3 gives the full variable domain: DSGVTQTPKHLITATGQRVTLRCSPRSGDLSVYWYQQSLDQGLQFLIQYYNGEERAKGNILERFSAQQFPDLHSELNLSSLELGDSALYFCASSPRGGNTGELFFGEGSRLTVL.

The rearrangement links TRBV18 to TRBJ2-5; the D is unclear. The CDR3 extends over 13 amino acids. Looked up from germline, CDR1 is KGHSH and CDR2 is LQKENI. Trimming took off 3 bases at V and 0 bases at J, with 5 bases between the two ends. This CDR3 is CASSPNYQETQYF. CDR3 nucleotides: TGTGCCAGCTCACCTAACTACCAAGAGACCCAGTACTTC.

DNA of the CDR3: TGTGCCAGCAGCCAAGTAGTGGGGGCGTGGGATGAAAAACTGTTTTTT. Translation: CASSQVVGAWDEKLFF. The chain is built from TRBV3-1 (or the pseudogene TRBV3-2) and TRBJ1-4; the D gene is possibly TRBD1 (6 bases). The germline CDR1 and CDR2 sequences are LGHDT and YNNKEL (reference sequence). The CDR3 has 16 residues. V was clipped by 1 base and J by 6 bases, with 15 bases between them.

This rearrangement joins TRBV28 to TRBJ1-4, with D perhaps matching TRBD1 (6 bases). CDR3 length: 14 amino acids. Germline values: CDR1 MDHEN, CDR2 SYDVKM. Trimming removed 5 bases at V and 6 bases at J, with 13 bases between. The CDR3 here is CASSTQGGDEKLFF. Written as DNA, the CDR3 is TGTGCCAGCAGTACACAGGGAGGGGATGAAAAACTGTTTTTT.

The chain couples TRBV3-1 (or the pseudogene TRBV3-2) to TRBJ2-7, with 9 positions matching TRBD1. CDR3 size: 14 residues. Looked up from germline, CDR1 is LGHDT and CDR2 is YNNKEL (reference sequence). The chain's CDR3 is CASSQGQGTSSHTV. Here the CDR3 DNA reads TGTGCCAGCAGCCAGGGACAGGGAACTTCGAGCCACACAGTC.

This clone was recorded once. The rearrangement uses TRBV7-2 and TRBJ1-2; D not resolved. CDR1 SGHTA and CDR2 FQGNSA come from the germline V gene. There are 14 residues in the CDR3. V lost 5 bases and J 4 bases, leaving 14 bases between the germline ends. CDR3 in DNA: TGTGCCAGCAGCCCATCGCAACAATCCTATGGCTACACCTTC. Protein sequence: CASSPSQQSYGYTF.

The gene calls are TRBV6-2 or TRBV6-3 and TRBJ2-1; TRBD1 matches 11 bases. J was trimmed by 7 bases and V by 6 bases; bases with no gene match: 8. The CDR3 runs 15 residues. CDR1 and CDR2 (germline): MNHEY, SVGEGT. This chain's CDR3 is CASSTPDRGLNEQFF. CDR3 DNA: TGTGCCAGCAGCACCCCGGACAGGGGGCTAAATGAGCAGTTCTTC.

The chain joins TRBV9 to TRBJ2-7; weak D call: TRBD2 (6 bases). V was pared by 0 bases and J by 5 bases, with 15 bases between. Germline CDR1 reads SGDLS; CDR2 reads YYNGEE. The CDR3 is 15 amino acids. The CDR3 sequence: CASSVEGGRSDEQYF. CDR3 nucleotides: TGTGCCAGCAGCGTAGAGGGTGGGAGGTCGGACGAGCAGTACTTC. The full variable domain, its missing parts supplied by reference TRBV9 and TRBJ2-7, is DSGVTQTPKHLITATGQRVTLRCSPRSGDLSVYWYQQSLDQGLQFLIQYYNGEERAKGNILERFSAQQFPDLHSELNLSSLELGDSALYFCASSVEGGRSDEQYFGPGTRLTVT.

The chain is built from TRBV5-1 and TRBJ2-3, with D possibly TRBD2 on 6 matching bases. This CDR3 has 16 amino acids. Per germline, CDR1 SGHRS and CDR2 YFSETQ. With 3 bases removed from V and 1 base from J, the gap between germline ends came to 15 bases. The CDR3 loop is CASSSPLARGTDTQYF. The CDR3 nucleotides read TGCGCCAGCAGCTCCCCCCTAGCGAGGGGCACAGATACGCAGTATTTT.

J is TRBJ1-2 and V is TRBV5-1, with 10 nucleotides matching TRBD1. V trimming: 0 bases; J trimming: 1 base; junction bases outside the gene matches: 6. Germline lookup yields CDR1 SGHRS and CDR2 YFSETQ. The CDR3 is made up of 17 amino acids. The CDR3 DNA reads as TGCGCCAGCAGCTTGGTATACGGGACAGGGGATAACTATGGCTACACCTTC. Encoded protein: CASSLVYGTGDNYGYTF.

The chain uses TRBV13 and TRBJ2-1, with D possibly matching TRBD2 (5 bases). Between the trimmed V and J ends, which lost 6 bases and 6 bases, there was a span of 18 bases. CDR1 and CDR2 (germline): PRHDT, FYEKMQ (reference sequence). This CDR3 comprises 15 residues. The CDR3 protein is CASSGLAVVLNEQFF. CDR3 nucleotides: TGTGCCAGCAGTGGGCTAGCCGTGGTTCTCAATGAGCAGTTCTTC.

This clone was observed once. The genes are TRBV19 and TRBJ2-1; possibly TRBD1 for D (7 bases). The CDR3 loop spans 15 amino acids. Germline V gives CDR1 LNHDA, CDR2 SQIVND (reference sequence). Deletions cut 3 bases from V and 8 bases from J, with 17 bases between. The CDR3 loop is CASSITSGGTDEQFF. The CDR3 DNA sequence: TGTGCCAGTAGTATCACTTCAGGGGGGACGGATGAGCAGTTCTTC.

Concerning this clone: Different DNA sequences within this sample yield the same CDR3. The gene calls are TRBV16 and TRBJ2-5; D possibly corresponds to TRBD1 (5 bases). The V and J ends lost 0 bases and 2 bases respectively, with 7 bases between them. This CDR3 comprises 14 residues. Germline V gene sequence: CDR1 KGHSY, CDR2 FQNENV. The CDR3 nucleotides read TGTGCCAGCAGCCAATCATCAGGGCAAGAGACCCAGTACTTC. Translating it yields CASSQSSGQETQYF.

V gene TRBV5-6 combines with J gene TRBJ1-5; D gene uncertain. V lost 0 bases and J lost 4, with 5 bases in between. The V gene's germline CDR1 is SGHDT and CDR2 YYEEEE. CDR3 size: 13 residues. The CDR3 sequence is CASSLALNQPQHF. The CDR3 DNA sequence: TGTGCCAGCAGCTTGGCCCTGAATCAGCCCCAGCATTTT.

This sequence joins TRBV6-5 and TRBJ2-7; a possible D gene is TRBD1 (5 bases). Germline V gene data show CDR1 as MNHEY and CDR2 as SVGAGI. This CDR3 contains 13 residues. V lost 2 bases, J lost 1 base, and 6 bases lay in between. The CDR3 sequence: CASSYPGSYEQYF. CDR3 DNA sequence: TGTGCCAGCAGTTACCCAGGGTCCTACGAGCAGTACTTC.

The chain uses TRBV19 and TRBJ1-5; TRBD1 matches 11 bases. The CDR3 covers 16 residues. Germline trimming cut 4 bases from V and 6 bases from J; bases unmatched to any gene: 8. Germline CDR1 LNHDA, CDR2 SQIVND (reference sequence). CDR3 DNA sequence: TGTGCCAGTAGTAGTAGCGGGACAGGGGGACGTCAGCCCCAGCATTTT. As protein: CASSSSGTGGRQPQHF. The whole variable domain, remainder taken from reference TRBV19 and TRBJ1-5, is DGGITQSPKYLFRKEGQNVTLSCEQNLNHDAMYWYRQDPGQGLRLIYYSQIVNDFQKGDIAEGYSVSREKKESFPLTVTSAQKNPTAFYLCASSSSGTGGRQPQHFGDGTRLSIL.

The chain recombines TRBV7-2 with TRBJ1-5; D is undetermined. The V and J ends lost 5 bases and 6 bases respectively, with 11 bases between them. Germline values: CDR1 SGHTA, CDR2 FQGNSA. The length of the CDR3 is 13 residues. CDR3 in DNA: TGTGCCAGCAGCAACAGTGGCTTTCAGCCCCAGCATTTT. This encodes CASSNSGFQPQHF.